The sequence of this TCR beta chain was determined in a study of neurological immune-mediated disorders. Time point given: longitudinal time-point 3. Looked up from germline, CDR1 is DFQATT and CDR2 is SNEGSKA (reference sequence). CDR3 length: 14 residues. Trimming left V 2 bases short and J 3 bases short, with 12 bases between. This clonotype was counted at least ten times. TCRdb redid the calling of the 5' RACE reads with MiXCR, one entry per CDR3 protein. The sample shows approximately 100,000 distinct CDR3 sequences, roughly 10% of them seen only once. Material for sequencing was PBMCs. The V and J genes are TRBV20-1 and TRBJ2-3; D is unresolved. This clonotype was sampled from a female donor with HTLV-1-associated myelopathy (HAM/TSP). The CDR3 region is CSARRRGRTDTQYF. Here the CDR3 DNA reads TGCAGTGCTAGACGACGAGGACGGACAGATACGCAGTATTTT.